The clone carrying this T cell receptor (beta chain) was picked up many times. Its target is unknown. The study built unsorted libraries from 2 million PBMCs kept at -80 C. Per the germline V gene, CDR1 is SGHKS and CDR2 is YYEKEE (reference sequence). Trimming left V 2 bases short and J 4 bases short, with 9 bases between. The CDR3 runs 14 residues. The data stem from a study of neurological immune-mediated disorders. General observations from the study: The repertoires of 18 of 34 multiple sclerosis patients fell into one related-CDR3 cluster (a possible signature) under phylogenetic grouping.

Synthesis of cDNA was performed by 5'RACE using 10-nucleotide random UMIs. TCRdb used MiXCR to reprocess the 5' RACE reads, holding one entry per CDR3 protein. This table has about 62,000 distinct CDR3 sequences, around 4.8% appearing once. Sequencing used PBMCs. The TCR originated in a woman aged 50 to 65 with multiple sclerosis. The genes are TRBV5-5 and TRBJ2-2; D is unclear. This CDR3 reads CASSFAVGTGELFF. CDR3 sequence (DNA): TGTGCCAGCAGCTTCGCTGTCGGCACCGGGGAGCTGTTTTTT.